What follows describes a single TCR beta chain. The antigen this receptor binds is unknown. One base away there is no much larger clone; base qualities are not given. Inclusive of the bounding cysteine and phenylalanine, the CDR3 is 14 residues long. Only CDR3 DNA remains: 42 bases, in frame from the first base. V and J lose 6 bases and 4 bases, and a span of 16 bases separates them. The germline V gene sets CDR1 to MNHEY and CDR2 to SVGEGT. RNA was extracted with the RNeasy kit and about 0.45 to 1 ug was reverse transcribed using random hexamers. TCR beta CDR3 regions were amplified with the immunoSEQ multiplex PCR assay covering 54 Vbeta and 13 Jbeta segments. Bias from PCR amplification was corrected by using a synthetic template baseline for primer optimization and for computational correction. On the authors' methods: Reads were assigned to V, D and J genes according to IMGT and analyzed in immunoSEQ Analyzer, with only productive sequences retained. To calculate clonality, Shannon entropy was normalized by log2 of the number of productive unique sequences and then subtracted from one. For each patient and control, public and private clones were evaluated among the 100 most prevalent clones. A clone was defined as Susac-specific if it was absent from the healthy and MS cohorts, from over 1,000 published viral clones and from other ImmuneACCESS disease sequences. TCRdb reprocessing: public reads trimmed at Q25 with fastp, clones called with MiXCR, in-frame beta chains kept. Rows are unified per CDR3 protein, each entry keeping the most common DNA and genes. These V and J calls derive from TCRdb rather than the authors' analysis. In this sample the table shows around 150,000 distinct CDR3 sequences, roughly 95% of which occur a single time. 0.075% to 0.095% of the sample belongs to the ten largest clones.

The data stem from a study of CD8 T cells in Susac syndrome (dated 2019 in TCRdb). Regarding the study in general: Whether CD8+ T cell activation and differentiation in Susac syndrome was antigen driven was tested using repertoire sequencing. Overall results and qualifications from the work: The number of individuals in the TCR sequencing and HLA analysis was acknowledged as relatively small.

Peripheral blood CD8+ and CD4+ T cells from healthy donors, Susac syndrome patients and multiple sclerosis patients were profiled using high-throughput TCR beta sequencing. Treatment-naive patients with stable or active relapsing-remitting disease fulfilling revised McDonald criteria were used as multiple sclerosis controls. Bulk CD8+ and CD4+ T cells were purified by magnetic negative isolation, while CD8+ TEMRA cells were enriched using FACS. Blood was collected in EDTA tubes and processed within 24 hours, with PBMCs isolated through density gradient centrifugation. PBMCs destined for TCR sequencing were cryopreserved in liquid nitrogen and later thawed in a 37 °C water bath. A purity of at least 90% was achieved for sorted or isolated CD4+, CD8+ and CD8+ TEMRA cells.

The sequence links TRBV6-2 or TRBV6-3 to TRBJ2-7; the D gene could be either TRBD1 or TRBD2, each agreeing at 5 bases. Sequencing was done on a sample of CD4+ T cells from PBMCs. The source of this sequence is a human donor with multiple sclerosis. The DNA reads TGTGCCAGCAGCCGGGACGGATCCTTATACGAGCAGTACTTC. This codes for CASSRDGSLYEQYF.